Following are 32 T cell receptor beta chains from one sample sequenced in a study of T-cell memory formation after mild COVID-19. TCRdb reanalysed the 5' RACE reads using MiXCR and keeps one entry per CDR3 protein. Among 550,000 to 600,000 distinct CDR3 sequences listed, 20% to 25% were seen once. Sequenced material: PBMCs or a T cell subset sorted from them (not recorded which). The origin of the receptors is an adult woman who had mild COVID-19 (a few samples of this study predate the infection). Cell type and time point are not known.

This clonotype was picked up a small number of times. The chain links TRBV5-1 to TRBJ2-2, with 7 nucleotides matching TRBD1. The germline gives CDR1 SGHRS, CDR2 YFSETQ. Unmatched junction bases numbered 8, after V lost 0 bases and J lost 6 bases. CDR3 length: 16 residues. The DNA for the CDR3 is TGCGCCAGCAGCTTGGGGGCCAGACAGGGATCCGGGGAGCTGTTTTTT. It yields the protein CASSLGARQGSGELFF. Based on the CDR3 plus reference TRBV5-1 and TRBJ2-2, the full variable domain is KAGVTQTPRYLIKTRGQQVTLSCSPISGHRSVSWYQQTPGQGLQFLFEYFSETQRNKGNFPGRFSGRQFSNSRSEMNVSTLELGDSALYLCASSLGARQGSGELFFGEGSRLTVL.

The chain uses TRBV9 and TRBJ2-1; D is possibly TRBD1 (6 bases). V lost 4 bases and J 2 bases, leaving 19 bases between the germline ends. This CDR3 is built from 17 residues. Germline V gene lookup returns CDR1 SGDLS and CDR2 YYNGEE. As DNA, the CDR3 is TGTGCCAGCAGCTCAGGGGATACATATTTCCCCTACAATGAGCAGTTCTTC. It encodes CASSSGDTYFPYNEQFF.

In DNA, the CDR3 is TGCGCCAGCAGCTCAGGGACAGGACAAGAGACCCAGTACTTC. Its protein is CASSSGTGQETQYF. This chain joins TRBV5-1 and TRBJ2-5; 8 nucleotides align to TRBD1. The V gene end was trimmed by 3 bases and the J gene end by 2 bases; junction bases not matched to a gene: 3. Germline CDR1 SGHRS, CDR2 YFSETQ. CDR3 length: 14 residues.

This clonotype was seen ten or more times. This sequence joins TRBV29-1 and TRBJ2-1, with 9 bases aligning to TRBD2. The V gene end was trimmed by 1 base and the J gene end by 7 bases; junction bases not matched to a gene: 8. The CDR3 runs to 15 residues. CDR1 and CDR2 (germline): SQVTM, ANQGSEA. CDR3 in amino acids: CSVEGASGTLNEQFF. CDR3 nucleotide sequence: TGCAGCGTTGAAGGGGCTAGCGGGACCCTGAATGAGCAGTTCTTC.

V gene TRBV6-2 or TRBV6-3 combines with J gene TRBJ1-1; D gene uncertain. V was pared by 6 bases and J by 8 bases, with 16 bases between. The germline V gene encodes CDR1 MNHEY and CDR2 SVGEGT. This CDR3 is 13 amino acids long. This CDR3 reads CASRQAIFSEAFF. CDR3 DNA sequence: TGTGCCAGCAGGCAGGCAATCTTCTCGGAAGCTTTCTTT.

The genes are TRBV18 and TRBJ1-4; D remains ambiguous. V was trimmed by 3 bases and J by 10 bases, leaving 9 bases between them. This CDR3 is built from 12 residues. CDR1 is KGHSH, CDR2 LQKENI, per germline. The CDR3 DNA reads TGTGCCAGCTCACCGGAGATGGGAAAACTGTTTTTT. Protein product: CASSPEMGKLFF.

The chain employs TRBV5-1 and TRBJ2-3; perhaps TRBD1 as D (7 bases). The CDR3 sequence is 14 residues long. V lost 6 bases to trimming and J lost 2 bases, with 13 bases between them. CDR1 SGHRS and CDR2 YFSETQ come from the germline V gene. For the CDR3, the DNA is TGCGCCAGCACGACAGGGACTGTCACAGATACGCAGTATTTT. As protein: CASTTGTVTDTQYF.

This clonotype showed up just a few times. The V and J genes are TRBV12-3 or TRBV12-4 and TRBJ2-2; no clear D gene. The ends were cut back, 5 bases at V and 6 bases at J, with 13 bases in the middle. The CDR3 has 14 residues. CDR3 bases: TGTGCCAGCAGTCTCCTTGGGTGGGCCGGGGAGCTGTTTTTT. Its protein is CASSLLGWAGELFF.

The sample holds many counts of this clonotype. The chain is built from TRBV4-1 and TRBJ2-3; maybe TRBD1 (5 bases). Germline CDR1 reads MGHRA; CDR2 reads YSYEKL. Trimming cost V 2 bases and J 1 base, with 22 bases left between them. This CDR3 contains 19 residues. CDR3 sequence: CASSQSWAPGWEGTDTQYF. DNA of the CDR3: TGCGCCAGCAGCCAATCTTGGGCCCCAGGGTGGGAAGGCACAGATACGCAGTATTTT.

The J gene is TRBJ2-1, the V gene TRBV20-1; D gene ambiguous. Germline CDR1 reads DFQATT; CDR2 reads SNEGSKA (reference sequence). The CDR3 is 12 residues long. V was clipped by 8 bases and J by 0 bases, with 8 bases between them. Here the CDR3 reads CSHESSYNEQFF. The CDR3 region has the DNA TGCAGTCACGAGTCCTCCTACAATGAGCAGTTCTTC.

This clonotype was counted between two and nine times. The rearrangement links TRBV24-1 to TRBJ2-3; no clear D. The CDR3 runs 11 residues. V was shortened by 9 bases and J by 6 bases, with 9 bases between the two germline ends. Germline loops: CDR1 KGHDR, CDR2 SFDVKD. CDR3 nucleotide sequence: TGTGCCACCGGTCCGTACGATACGCAGTATTTT. This gives the protein CATGPYDTQYF.

The chain has TRBV19 and TRBJ1-1; D remains ambiguous. Trimming removed 6 bases at V and 0 bases at J, with 17 bases between. Germline CDR1 is LNHDA and CDR2 is SQIVND (reference sequence). This CDR3 spans 16 amino acids. The CDR3, as DNA: TGTGCCAGTAGGAGTGGACGACATCCCATGAACACTGAAGCTTTCTTT. This sequence encodes CASRSGRHPMNTEAFF.

There are a few counts of this clonotype. DNA of the CDR3: TGTGCCAGCAGCTTAGAGCGCGAGCAGTACTTC. Its protein product is CASSLEREQYF. The chain is built from TRBV11-2 and TRBJ2-7; no reliable D call. Germline lookup yields CDR1 SGHAT and CDR2 FQNNGV. There are 11 residues in the CDR3. V was shortened by 0 bases and J by 6 bases, with 3 bases between the two germline ends. The whole variable domain, remainder taken from reference TRBV11-2 and TRBJ2-7, is EAGVAQSPRYKIIEKRQSVAFWCNPISGHATLYWYQQILGQGPKLLIQFQNNGVVDDSQLPKDRFSAERLKGVDSTLKIQPAKLEDSAVYLCASSLEREQYFGPGTRLTVT.

V and J are TRBV4-2 and TRBJ2-3; 12 bases are a match to TRBD2. From germline, CDR1 is LGHNA and CDR2 YNFKEQ. There are 18 residues in the CDR3. Unmatched junction bases numbered 10, after V lost 1 base and J lost 5 bases. The CDR3 spells CASSQVGASGRAQDTQYF. CDR3 nucleotides: TGTGCCAGCAGCCAAGTGGGTGCTAGCGGGAGGGCCCAAGATACGCAGTATTTT.

This clonotype was seen a few times. The genes are TRBV5-1 and TRBJ2-1; no reliable D call. V lost 3 bases to trimming and J lost 8 bases, with 9 bases between them. The CDR3 spans 12 residues. Germline V gives CDR1 SGHRS, CDR2 YFSETQ. In nucleotides, the CDR3 is TGCGCCAGCAGCTATCCCGGTCATGAGCAGTTCTTC. It yields the protein CASSYPGHEQFF.

This chain connects TRBV18 to TRBJ2-7; the match to TRBD1 covers 10 bases. Losses at the gene ends were 0 bases for V and 3 bases for J; bases not matched to a gene: 2. This CDR3 region has 15 residues. From germline, CDR1 is KGHSH and CDR2 LQKENI. The CDR3 coding sequence is TGTGCCAGCTCACCACCGGGACAGGGGAACTACGAGCAGTACTTC. Translation: CASSPPGQGNYEQYF.

This clonotype turned up a few times. This chain connects TRBV5-6 to TRBJ1-1; no firm D call. Germline values: CDR1 SGHDT, CDR2 YYEEEE. The CDR3 spans 13 residues. V gave up 4 bases and J gave up 3 bases, with 10 bases separating them. CDR3 sequence (DNA): TGTGCCAGCAGCCCCTTAACCTACACTGAAGCTTTCTTT. Protein sequence: CASSPLTYTEAFF.

The J gene is TRBJ1-1, the V gene TRBV11-2; possible D gene TRBD1, 6 bases. Germline loops: CDR1 SGHAT, CDR2 FQNNGV. This CDR3 region has 17 residues. V lost 2 bases and J lost 0, with 16 bases in between. The DNA of the CDR3 is TGTGCCAGCAGCTTACAGATTGGACAGTTAATGAACACTGAAGCTTTCTTT. The encoded protein is CASSLQIGQLMNTEAFF. Looking up the rest from reference TRBV11-2 and TRBJ1-1 gives the full variable domain: EAGVAQSPRYKIIEKRQSVAFWCNPISGHATLYWYQQILGQGPKLLIQFQNNGVVDDSQLPKDRFSAERLKGVDSTLKIQPAKLEDSAVYLCASSLQIGQLMNTEAFFGQGTRLTVV.

This clonotype showed up just a few times. The chain joins TRBV9 to TRBJ2-7; tentative D call: TRBD1 (6 bases). CDR1 and CDR2 (germline): SGDLS, YYNGEE. V gave up 4 bases and J gave up 7 bases, with 21 bases separating them. This CDR3 contains 15 residues. The CDR3 is CASSPRQDFLGEQYF. CDR3 in DNA: TGTGCCAGCAGCCCCCGACAGGACTTCTTAGGTGAGCAGTACTTC.

This clonotype was counted a few times. The gene calls are TRBV9 and TRBJ2-5; the D is unclear. The germline V gene has CDR1 SGDLS and CDR2 YYNGEE. The V gene lost 0 bases and the J gene lost 4 bases, with 10 bases spanning the gap. The CDR3 sequence is 14 residues long. DNA for the CDR3: TGTGCCAGCAGCGTAGAATGGGGTCCAGAGACCCAGTACTTC. Translated: CASSVEWGPETQYF.

As concerns this clonotype: One end of the junction does not line up with germline, which may come from a read error. The chain links TRBV18 to TRBJ2-2; D is undetermined. The germline gives CDR1 KGHSH, CDR2 LQKENI. This CDR3 has 14 residues. CDR3 in amino acids: CASSPLTNAGELFF. The CDR3 bases are TGTGCCAGCTCACCACTAACGAACGCCGGGGAGCTGTTTTTT.

V gene TRBV7-6 combines with J gene TRBJ2-2; D gene ambiguous. The CDR3 sequence is 15 residues long. The V gene's germline CDR1 is SGHVS and CDR2 FNYEAQ. Trimming removed 0 bases at V and 8 bases at J, with 13 bases between. This chain's CDR3 is CASSLAKTRPGELFF. The CDR3 bases are TGTGCCAGCAGCTTAGCGAAAACAAGGCCTGGGGAGCTGTTTTTT.

The chain's CDR3 is CASRTVGGAPFAAGELFF. CDR3 coding DNA: TGTGCCAGCAGGACGGTAGGGGGCGCCCCTTTCGCCGCCGGGGAGCTGTTTTTT. The rearrangement uses TRBV28 and TRBJ2-2, with 7 bases aligning to TRBD1. Germline assignment: CDR1 MDHEN and CDR2 SYDVKM. CDR3 size: 18 residues. V was pared by 6 bases and J by 6 bases, with 19 bases of the junction left unmatched. The full variable domain, completed using reference TRBV28 and TRBJ2-2, is DVKVTQSSRYLVKRTGEKVFLECVQDMDHENMFWYRQDPGLGLRLIYFSYDVKMKEKGDIPEGYSVSREKKERFSLILESASTNQTSMYLCASRTVGGAPFAAGELFFGEGSRLTVL.

This clonotype was detected ten times or more. The rearrangement uses TRBV19 and TRBJ2-5, with 13 nucleotides matching TRBD2. Germline V gene lookup returns CDR1 LNHDA and CDR2 SQIVND (reference sequence). J was trimmed by 5 bases and V by 4 bases; bases with no gene match: 7. The CDR3 is 16 amino acids. The CDR3 nucleotides are TGTGCCAGTAGTACCGGACTAGCGGGAGTTAGGGAGACCCAGTACTTC. It codes for CASSTGLAGVRETQYF.

V usage is TRBV7-6 and J usage is TRBJ1-2, with TRBD1 matching 9 bases. The trim removed 2 bases at V and 10 bases at J, leaving 14 bases unmatched. There are 16 residues in the CDR3. Germline loops: CDR1 SGHVS, CDR2 FNYEAQ. For the CDR3, the DNA is TGTGCCAGCAGCTTAATGGGGGACAGGGTTGCCGAACCCTACACCTTC. As protein: CASSLMGDRVAEPYTF.

Here the CDR3 DNA reads TGTGCCAGCAGCTCCGGAGGGGCGGACGGTTACGAGCAGTACTTC. This encodes CASSSGGADGYEQYF. V is TRBV6-5 and J is TRBJ2-7; TRBD2 might be the D (6 bases). With 6 bases removed from V and 4 bases from J, the gap between germline ends came to 19 bases. CDR1 MNHEY and CDR2 SVGAGI come from the germline V gene. The CDR3 sequence is 15 residues long.

The chain uses TRBV7-3 and TRBJ2-7; TRBD1 agrees at 10 bases. The CDR3 has 15 amino acids. V gave up 5 bases and J gave up 4 bases; unmatched junction bases: 8. CDR1 and CDR2 (germline): SGHTA, FQGTGA. The CDR3 spells CASSLRTGGEYEQYF. The CDR3 DNA follows: TGTGCCAGCAGCCTTCGGACAGGGGGGGAGTACGAGCAGTACTTC. Full variable domain (outside the CDR3, taken from reference TRBV7-3 and TRBJ2-7): GAGVSQTPSNKVTEKGKYVELRCDPISGHTALYWYRQSLGQGPEFLIYFQGTGAADDSGLPNDRFFAVRPEGSVSTLKIQRTERGDSAVYLCASSLRTGGEYEQYFGPGTRLTVT.

The genes are TRBV15 and TRBJ2-5; D unclear. The V and J ends lost 1 base and 2 bases respectively, with 11 bases between them. The V gene's germline CDR1 is LNHNV and CDR2 YYDKDF (reference sequence). The CDR3 contains 15 residues. CDR3 protein: CATSRGGKVQETQYF. The CDR3 bases are TGTGCCACCAGCAGAGGTGGGAAAGTACAAGAGACCCAGTACTTC.

V gene TRBV29-1 combines with J gene TRBJ1-3; D gene unclear. This CDR3 has 13 amino acids. Germline V gives CDR1 SQVTM, CDR2 ANQGSEA. Between the trimmed V and J ends, which lost 2 bases and 2 bases, there was a span of 7 bases. CDR3 protein: CSVELAAGNTIYF. Written as DNA, the CDR3 is TGCAGCGTTGAATTGGCAGCTGGAAACACCATATATTTT.

This clonotype was seen more than once but under ten times. This chain connects TRBV5-1 to TRBJ2-2, with D possibly TRBD1 on 6 matching bases. The germline V gene has CDR1 SGHRS and CDR2 YFSETQ. The CDR3 is 16 residues long. Deletions cut 2 bases from V and 0 bases from J, with 11 bases between. CDR3 sequence reads: CASSLGQLTNTGELFF. The CDR3 nucleotides are TGCGCCAGCAGCTTAGGACAGCTCACGAACACCGGGGAGCTGTTTTTT.

This clonotype turned up a few times. Germline is not matched at one junction end, which may reflect a read error. J is TRBJ2-7 and V is TRBV27; D is ambiguous. In germline, CDR1 is MNHEY, CDR2 SMNVEV (reference sequence). This CDR3 has 16 amino acids. The CDR3 is CASSLSAGLFSHEQYF. In DNA form, the CDR3 reads TGTGCCAGCAGTTTATCGGCAGGTTTATTCTCCCACGAGCAGTACTTC.

This clonotype was recorded a few times. V and J are TRBV7-2 and TRBJ2-5; unclear D gene. V dropped 1 base and J dropped 5 bases, with 14 bases sitting between them. This CDR3 spans 15 amino acids. CDR1 and CDR2 (germline): SGHTA, FQGNSA. In nucleotides, the CDR3 is TGTGCCAGCAGCTTAGATTGGATCATCACGGAGACCCAGTACTTC. This sequence encodes CASSLDWIITETQYF. Combining the CDR3 with reference TRBV7-2 and TRBJ2-5 gives the whole variable domain GAGVSQSPSNKVTEKGKDVELRCDPISGHTALYWYRQSLGQGLEFLIYFQGNSAPDKSGLPSDRFSAERTGGSVSTLTIQRTQQEDSAVYLCASSLDWIITETQYFGPGTRLLVL.